This passage covers 16 T cell receptor beta chains from one sample sequenced in a study of graft-versus-host responses after intestinal transplantation. No antigen has been assigned to these receptors. Assay used: immunoSEQ multiplex PCR; TCRdb lists only in-frame clones, some missing. Of 25,000 to 35,000 clones in the sample, approximately 83% were seen once. Sequences were derived from unstimulated CD8+ T cells sorted from spleen or lymph node cells, sampled before intestinal transplant. The origin of the receptors is a human donor who received an intestinal transplant.

The chain combines TRBV4-1 with TRBJ1-1, with TRBD1 matching over 9 bases. After removal of 4 bases from V and 4 bases from J, the junction contained 10 bases not matched to a gene. Germline V gene data show CDR1 as MGHRA and CDR2 as YSYEKL. The CDR3 loop spans 16 amino acids. The CDR3 loop is CASSLLTGTGSTEAFF. As DNA, the CDR3 is TGCGCCAGCAGCCTGCTCACCGGGACAGGGAGCACTGAAGCTTTCTTT.

The chain uses TRBV5-1 and TRBJ2-3; 10 bases are shared with TRBD2. Losses at the gene ends were 4 bases for V and 4 bases for J; bases not matched to a gene: 15. This CDR3 contains 18 residues. The germline CDR1 and CDR2 sequences are SGHRS and YFSETQ. DNA for the CDR3: TGCGCCAGCAGCCTTTCCAAAAGCGGGAGGGCCGTCGCAGATACGCAGTATTTT. It codes for CASSLSKSGRAVADTQYF.

This clone was seen only a few times. The J gene is TRBJ2-5, the V gene TRBV11-3; weak D call: TRBD2 (5 bases). V dropped 1 base and J dropped 5 bases, with 14 bases sitting between them. The germline gives CDR1 SGHNT, CDR2 YENEEA. The length of the CDR3 is 15 residues. The CDR3 loop is CASSLVSSSGETQYF. DNA of the CDR3: TGTGCCAGCAGCTTAGTGTCCTCTTCGGGGGAGACCCAGTACTTC.

The V call is TRBV19, the J call TRBJ2-3; TRBD2 matches at 12 bases. Germline CDR1 is LNHDA and CDR2 is SQIVND (reference sequence). The CDR3 has 16 residues. The ends lost 3 bases at V and 0 bases at J; junction bases unmatched: 1. In nucleotides, the CDR3 is TGTGCCAGTAGTATGACTAGCGGGAGCAGCACAGATACGCAGTATTTT. As protein: CASSMTSGSSTDTQYF. Full variable domain (outside the CDR3, taken from reference TRBV19 and TRBJ2-3): DGGITQSPKYLFRKEGQNVTLSCEQNLNHDAMYWYRQDPGQGLRLIYYSQIVNDFQKGDIAEGYSVSREKKESFPLTVTSAQKNPTAFYLCASSMTSGSSTDTQYFGPGTRLTVL.

CDR3 residues: CASSLVDGATGEQFF. CDR3 DNA: TGTGCCAGCAGCTTAGTAGATGGGGCGACGGGTGAGCAGTTCTTC. V usage is TRBV7-3 and J usage is TRBJ2-1; weak D call: TRBD1 (5 bases). Per germline, CDR1 SGHTA and CDR2 FQGTGA. The CDR3 is 15 residues long. Deletions cut 2 bases from V and 9 bases from J, with 17 bases between.

V is TRBV15 and J is TRBJ1-5, with no clear D. Germline CDR1 is LNHNV and CDR2 is YYDKDF (reference sequence). Deletions cut 0 bases from V and 8 bases from J, with 8 bases between. The CDR3 runs to 13 residues. DNA of the CDR3: TGTGCCACCAGCAGAGATGAGCGGGAGCCCCAGCATTTT. Protein sequence: CATSRDEREPQHF.

This clone was observed a single time. This chain uses TRBV7-2 with TRBJ1-5, with 7 bases matching TRBD1. With 6 bases clipped from V and 2 bases from J, the junction kept 13 bases outside the gene matches. Germline lookup yields CDR1 SGHTA and CDR2 FQGNSA. This CDR3 has 17 residues. The CDR3 DNA follows: TGTGCCAGCAGGGAAGGACAGGACCCTCGGGGCAATCAGCCCCAGCATTTT. Amino acid sequence: CASREGQDPRGNQPQHF.

The V and J genes are TRBV18 and TRBJ2-7, with 13 nucleotides matching TRBD2. V lost 3 bases to trimming and J lost 1 base; unmatched junction nucleotides: 12. The CDR3 contains 19 residues. Germline V CDR1 and CDR2: KGHSH, LQKENI. In DNA, the CDR3 is TGTGCCAGCTCACCCCTCATGACTAGCGGGGGGCTAGGGTCCTACGAGCAGTACTTC. This gives the protein CASSPLMTSGGLGSYEQYF.

J is TRBJ1-1 and V is TRBV28; perhaps TRBD1 as D (6 bases). Looked up from germline, CDR1 is MDHEN and CDR2 is SYDVKM. This CDR3 region has 16 residues. V was trimmed by 5 bases and J by 5 bases, leaving 21 bases between them. The CDR3 bases are TGTGCCAGCAGTGGGTTGGGGGCGAGGATGAGGACTGAAGCTTTCTTT. Its translation is CASSGLGARMRTEAFF.

The chain couples TRBV5-4 to TRBJ2-7; 8 bases are a match to TRBD1. V lost 0 bases, J lost 3 bases, and 5 bases stayed unmatched. The CDR3 sequence is 15 residues long. Germline V gives CDR1 SGHNT, CDR2 YYREEE (reference sequence). DNA for the CDR3: TGTGCCAGCAGCTTGGTACGGGACAGGTTCTACGAGCAGTACTTC. Protein: CASSLVRDRFYEQYF. The variable domain in full, completed from reference TRBV5-4 and TRBJ2-7, reads ETGVTQSPTHLIKTRGQQVTLRCSSQSGHNTVSWYQQALGQGPQFIFQYYREEENGRGNFPPRFSGLQFPNYSSELNVNALELDDSALYLCASSLVRDRFYEQYFGPGTRLTVT.

The gene calls are TRBV7-8 and TRBJ1-3, with a possible D match to TRBD1 (5 bases). Looked up from germline, CDR1 is SGHVS and CDR2 is FQNEAQ. This CDR3 comprises 15 residues. Deletions cut 3 bases from V and 0 bases from J, with 9 bases between. This CDR3 is CASSFRVRSGNTIYF. The DNA of the CDR3 is TGTGCCAGCAGCTTCAGGGTCCGCTCTGGAAACACCATATATTTT.

The sample holds one count of this clone. CDR3 in DNA: TGTGCCAGCCAACTCGGACAGGGCACTGAAGCTTTCTTT. Residues: CASQLGQGTEAFF. The rearrangement uses TRBV19 and TRBJ1-1, with TRBD1 identical over 8 bases. The junction had 7 bases not matched to a gene; V was cut back by 9 bases and J by 4 bases. Germline values: CDR1 LNHDA, CDR2 SQIVND (reference sequence). CDR3 size: 13 residues.

The rearrangement joins TRBV7-6 to TRBJ2-7; 7 nucleotides align to TRBD2. Looked up from germline, CDR1 is SGHVS and CDR2 is FNYEAQ. This CDR3 has 15 residues. The V segment lost 5 bases and the J segment 4 bases; nucleotides outside the gene matches: 11. CDR3 DNA sequence: TGTGCCAGCAGCCCCGGGTTTGGGGAGGGGTACGAGCAGTACTTC. Translating gives CASSPGFGEGYEQYF.

The chain recombines TRBV9 with TRBJ2-1; D possibly corresponds to TRBD2 (5 bases). The CDR3 length is 13 residues. Trimming removed 3 bases at V and 10 bases at J, with 14 bases between. Germline V lookup: CDR1 SGDLS, CDR2 YYNGEE. DNA for the CDR3: TGTGCCAGCAGCGCCACTAGTTCTGGGGAGCAGTTCTTC. Translating it yields CASSATSSGEQFF.

The chain carries TRBV5-1 and TRBJ1-1; D unclear. Trimming removed 5 bases from V and 0 bases from J, with 8 bases in between. The V gene's germline CDR1 is SGHRS and CDR2 YFSETQ. CDR3 length equals 13 residues. CDR3 DNA: TGCGCCAGCAGAACCACAGTGAACACTGAAGCTTTCTTT. It encodes CASRTTVNTEAFF.

V and J are TRBV6-1 and TRBJ2-6; D is unresolved. From germline, CDR1 is MNHNS and CDR2 SASEGT. Deletions cut 4 bases from V and 1 base from J, with 14 bases between. The CDR3 length is 17 residues. The CDR3 region is CASSVGEWASGANVLTF. The CDR3 region has the DNA TGTGCCAGCAGTGTTGGTGAATGGGCATCTGGGGCCAACGTCCTGACTTTC.